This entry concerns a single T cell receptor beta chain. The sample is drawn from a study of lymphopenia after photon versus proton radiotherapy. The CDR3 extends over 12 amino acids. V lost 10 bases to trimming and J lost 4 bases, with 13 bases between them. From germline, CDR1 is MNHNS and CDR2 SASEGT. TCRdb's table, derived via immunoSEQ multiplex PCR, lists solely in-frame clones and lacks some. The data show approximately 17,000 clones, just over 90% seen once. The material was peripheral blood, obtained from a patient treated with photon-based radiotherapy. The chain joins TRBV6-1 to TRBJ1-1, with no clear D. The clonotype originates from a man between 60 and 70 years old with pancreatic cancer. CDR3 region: CATEGAGTEAFF. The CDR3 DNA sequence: TGTGCCACCGAGGGAGCAGGCACTGAAGCTTTCTTT.